Following are 28 T cell receptor beta chains from one sample sequenced in a study of follicular helper T cells after annual influenza vaccination. Specified time point: 2014-2015 season, 7 days after vaccination. Data came from immunoSEQ multiplex PCR; TCRdb stores just in-frame clones and leaves some out. The sample records 4,000 or so clones, about four fifths being singletons. The source was CXCR5- memory CD4+ T cells sorted from blood, collected 7 days after influenza vaccination. The receptors shown here come from an adult who received the influenza vaccine.

This clone has just one count. V and J are TRBV5-6 and TRBJ1-1; D is perhaps TRBD1 (5 bases). V lost 3 bases and J 3 bases, leaving 12 bases between the germline ends. The V gene's germline CDR1 is SGHDT and CDR2 YYEEEE. This CDR3 has 14 residues. CDR3 in amino acids: CASSSRLGHTEAFF. CDR3 DNA sequence: TGTGCCAGCAGCTCCCGGTTGGGACACACTGAAGCTTTCTTT.

V and J are TRBV5-1 and TRBJ2-1; possibly TRBD2 for D (6 bases). Germline values: CDR1 SGHRS, CDR2 YFSETQ. The CDR3 contains 15 residues. The ends were cut back, 4 bases at V and 5 bases at J, with 16 bases in the middle. The CDR3 DNA sequence: TGCGCCAGCAGCGGAATCCTAGCGACAAACAATGAGCAGTTCTTC. Its translation is CASSGILATNNEQFF. The full variable domain, its missing parts supplied by reference TRBV5-1 and TRBJ2-1, is KAGVTQTPRYLIKTRGQQVTLSCSPISGHRSVSWYQQTPGQGLQFLFEYFSETQRNKGNFPGRFSGRQFSNSRSEMNVSTLELGDSALYLCASSGILATNNEQFFGPGTRLTVL.

The rearrangement uses TRBV13 and TRBJ1-2, with no clear D. Trimming stripped 0 bases from V and 3 bases from J, with 8 bases between. Germline assignment: CDR1 PRHDT and CDR2 FYEKMQ (reference sequence). This CDR3 is built from 14 residues. The CDR3 loop is CASSLGADYYGYTF. CDR3 DNA sequence: TGTGCCAGCAGCTTAGGGGCGGACTACTATGGCTACACCTTC. The full variable domain, with the rest looked up from reference TRBV13 and TRBJ1-2, is AAGVIQSPRHLIKEKRETATLKCYPIPRHDTVYWYQQGPGQDPQFLISFYEKMQSDKGSIPDRFSAQQFSDYHSELNMSSLELGDSALYFCASSLGADYYGYTFGSGTRLTVV.

The chain has TRBV7-7 and TRBJ1-1; D ambiguous. The ends were cut back, 1 base at V and 3 bases at J, with 6 bases in the middle. The germline V gene has CDR1 SSHAT and CDR2 FNYEAQ (reference sequence). The CDR3 covers 13 residues. The CDR3 sequence is CASSLDRDTEAFF. The CDR3, as DNA: TGTGCCAGCAGCTTAGATAGGGACACTGAAGCTTTCTTT.

The chain carries TRBV5-1 and TRBJ2-2; perhaps TRBD1 as D (6 bases). Germline V gene sequence: CDR1 SGHRS, CDR2 YFSETQ. CDR3 length equals 15 residues. The ends were cut back, 0 bases at V and 4 bases at J, with 10 bases in the middle. CDR3 sequence (DNA): TGCGCCAGCAGCTTGGACAGGGTGGCCACCGGGGAGCTGTTTTTT. Translated: CASSLDRVATGELFF.

The chain has TRBV28 and TRBJ1-2; perhaps TRBD1 as D (5 bases). The V gene's germline CDR1 is MDHEN and CDR2 SYDVKM. The CDR3 covers 12 residues. The V gene lost 6 bases and the J gene lost 3 bases, with 8 bases spanning the gap. This chain's CDR3 is CASRGLDYGYTF. The CDR3 nucleotides are TGTGCCAGCAGGGGGCTCGACTATGGCTACACCTTC.

The chain combines TRBV4-1 with TRBJ2-1, with 8 bases matching TRBD2. V lost 0 bases to trimming and J lost 5 bases; unmatched junction nucleotides: 9. The CDR3 is 17 residues long. Germline CDR1 and CDR2: MGHRA and YSYEKL. CDR3 in amino acids: CASSQEFFSGEDNEQFF. CDR3 sequence (DNA): TGCGCCAGCAGCCAAGAATTTTTTAGCGGGGAAGACAATGAGCAGTTCTTC.

The rearrangement uses TRBV28 and TRBJ1-1, with TRBD1 matching over 8 bases. J gave up 6 bases and V 6 bases, and 12 bases lay outside the gene matches. The CDR3 has 15 amino acids. CDR1 is MDHEN, CDR2 SYDVKM, per germline. The CDR3 here is CASSRDRRGGAEAFF. The CDR3 DNA follows: TGTGCCAGCAGCCGGGACAGGAGGGGGGGCGCTGAAGCTTTCTTT.

The rearrangement joins TRBV2 to TRBJ2-7; 7 nucleotides agree with TRBD1. With 6 bases clipped from V and 0 bases from J, the junction kept 5 bases outside the gene matches. CDR3 length: 14 residues. Looked up from germline, CDR1 is SNHLY and CDR2 is FYNNEI. CDR3 nucleotide sequence: TGTGCCAGCAGGAGGGACAGCTCCTCCTACGAGCAGTACTTC. Translated: CASRRDSSSYEQYF.

This chain uses TRBV11-2 with TRBJ1-5; the D gene is possibly TRBD1 (5 bases). CDR1 SGHAT and CDR2 FQNNGV come from the germline V gene. The V end lost 0 bases, the J end lost 2 bases, and 8 bases lay between the germline ends. The CDR3 runs 15 residues. CDR3: CASSLDRGGNQPQHF. CDR3 bases: TGTGCCAGCAGCTTAGATAGAGGGGGCAATCAGCCCCAGCATTTT.

The V gene is TRBV2, the J gene TRBJ1-1, with D possibly TRBD1 on 5 matching bases. Per germline, CDR1 SNHLY and CDR2 FYNNEI. CDR3 length equals 13 residues. V was trimmed by 6 bases and J by 0 bases, leaving 8 bases between them. The CDR3 sequence: CASRQEVNTEAFF. CDR3 bases: TGTGCCAGCAGACAGGAAGTGAACACTGAAGCTTTCTTT.

The V and J genes are TRBV27 and TRBJ2-7; 8 positions agree with TRBD1. V trimming: 6 bases; J trimming: 6 bases; junction bases outside the gene matches: 13. The CDR3 sequence is 15 residues long. The germline gives CDR1 MNHEY, CDR2 SMNVEV (reference sequence). CDR3 nucleotides: TGTGCCAGCAGCCTGGACAGGGTAAGGGGCGTCGAGCAGTACTTC. The encoded protein is CASSLDRVRGVEQYF.

J is TRBJ2-7 and V is TRBV28; D is uncertain. The germline V gene encodes CDR1 MDHEN and CDR2 SYDVKM. The CDR3 consists of 11 residues. With 3 bases removed from V and 6 bases from J, the gap between germline ends came to 6 bases. The CDR3 sequence: CASSFAREQYF. For the CDR3, the DNA is TGTGCCAGCAGTTTTGCCCGCGAGCAGTACTTC.

This clone was counted a single time. This chain links TRBV6-5 with TRBJ2-7, with 7 bases matching TRBD1. This CDR3 region has 14 residues. Germline V gene sequence: CDR1 MNHEY, CDR2 SVGAGI. V lost 5 bases and J lost 0; bases outside the gene matches: 4. CDR3 protein: CASSPDRVSYEQYF. DNA for the CDR3: TGTGCCAGCAGTCCCGACAGGGTCTCCTACGAGCAGTACTTC.

The chain couples TRBV6-6 to TRBJ1-1; D is unresolved. This CDR3 has 14 residues. The V end lost 2 bases, the J end lost 2 bases, and 9 bases lay between the germline ends. Looked up from germline, CDR1 is MNHNY and CDR2 is SVGAGI (reference sequence). DNA of the CDR3: TGTGCCAGCAGTTACGAAAACGAAAACACTGAAGCTTTCTTT. Its protein is CASSYENENTEAFF.

This clone was counted a few times. J is TRBJ1-6 and V is TRBV28; the match to TRBD1 covers 7 bases. Germline lookup yields CDR1 MDHEN and CDR2 SYDVKM. The CDR3 length is 13 residues. Trimming took 5 bases from V and 7 from J; bases not matched to a gene: 2. In DNA, the CDR3 is TGTGCCAGCAGTCCGGACAGGAATTCACCCCTCCACTTT. Its translation is CASSPDRNSPLHF.

This clone appeared a few times. The rearrangement uses TRBV30 and TRBJ1-6; 7 nucleotides line up with TRBD1. The CDR3 sequence is 15 residues long. Germline CDR1 is GTSNPN and CDR2 is SVGIG (reference sequence). V lost 1 base, J lost 14 bases, and 14 bases stayed unmatched. CDR3 residues: CAWSEGDRDRGTLHF. CDR3 sequence (DNA): TGTGCCTGGAGTGAAGGGGACCGGGACAGAGGGACCCTCCACTTT.

This chain connects TRBV29-1 to TRBJ2-1; the match to TRBD2 covers 14 bases. V gave up 6 bases and J gave up 9 bases; unmatched junction bases: 10. Germline assignment: CDR1 SQVTM and CDR2 ANQGSEA. The CDR3 is 15 amino acids. The CDR3 DNA reads as TGCAGCGTCGTACGGACTAGCGGGGGGATCCTTGAGCAGTTCTTC. Translating gives CSVVRTSGGILEQFF.

The chain uses TRBV2 and TRBJ1-1, with 7 bases fitting TRBD1. The ends lost 6 bases at V and 0 bases at J; junction bases unmatched: 4. This CDR3 has 14 amino acids. Germline CDR1 SNHLY, CDR2 FYNNEI. For the CDR3, the DNA is TGTGCCAGCAGGCAGGGGGGGCTGAACACTGAAGCTTTCTTT. It translates to CASRQGGLNTEAFF.

The chain recombines TRBV6-5 with TRBJ1-2, with no clear D. The V gene's germline CDR1 is MNHEY and CDR2 SVGAGI. The CDR3 contains 12 residues. V dropped 5 bases and J dropped 2 bases, with 6 bases sitting between them. CDR3 in DNA: TGTGCCAGCAGTGAAGGAAACTATGGCTACACCTTC. Its translation is CASSEGNYGYTF.

The rearrangement uses TRBV28 and TRBJ1-2; D remains unclear. CDR1 is MDHEN and CDR2 is SYDVKM in the germline V gene. Between the trimmed V and J ends, which lost 3 bases and 8 bases, there was a span of 10 bases. This CDR3 region has 12 residues. CDR3 in amino acids: CASSFPPGGYTF. The CDR3 DNA sequence: TGTGCCAGCAGTTTCCCTCCGGGCGGCTACACCTTC.

The J gene is TRBJ1-2, the V gene TRBV4-3; maybe TRBD1 (6 bases). Germline assignment: CDR1 LGHNA and CDR2 YSLEER. This CDR3 comprises 14 residues. The ends were cut back, 4 bases at V and 0 bases at J, with 9 bases in the middle. CDR3 sequence: CASSPRQANYGYTF. Written as DNA, the CDR3 is TGCGCCAGCAGCCCCAGACAGGCTAACTATGGCTACACCTTC.

The CDR3 DNA sequence: TGTGCCATCAGTGGGGGACTAGCGGGGGCCCTCTCCTACAATGAGCAGTTCTTC. Translating gives CAISGGLAGALSYNEQFF. The chain combines TRBV10-3 with TRBJ2-1, with 14 bases matching TRBD2. V dropped 4 bases and J dropped 0; count of bases not matched to a gene: 5. The CDR3 extends over 18 amino acids. Looked up from germline, CDR1 is ENHRY and CDR2 is SYGVKD.

V gene TRBV7-2 combines with J gene TRBJ1-2; D possibly corresponds to TRBD1 (5 bases). V was trimmed by 6 bases and J by 5 bases, leaving 19 bases between them. Germline V gives CDR1 SGHTA, CDR2 FQGNSA. CDR3 length: 15 residues. The CDR3 is CASSGGQGDGYGYTF. CDR3 nucleotide sequence: TGTGCCAGCAGTGGTGGGCAGGGAGATGGTTATGGCTACACCTTC.

This chain links TRBV28 with TRBJ2-7; unclear D gene. V lost 7 bases and J lost 0, with 13 bases in between. Germline values: CDR1 MDHEN, CDR2 SYDVKM. The CDR3 runs 14 residues. The CDR3 bases are TGTGCCAGCACCACACCAGGTATCTCCTACGAGCAGTACTTC. Translation gives CASTTPGISYEQYF.

The CDR3 loop reads CASIVGGRNTGELFF. CDR3 sequence (DNA): TGTGCCAGCATTGTAGGTGGGAGGAACACCGGGGAGCTGTTTTTT. The gene calls are TRBV5-5 and TRBJ2-2, with D perhaps matching TRBD2 (5 bases). CDR1 and CDR2 (germline): SGHKS, YYEKEE (reference sequence). V lost 6 bases and J 1 base, leaving 13 bases between the germline ends. This CDR3 has 15 amino acids.

The CDR3, as DNA: TGCGCCAGCAGCTTGGTTGCGATGTCAGATACGCAGTATTTT. Protein sequence: CASSLVAMSDTQYF. This chain joins TRBV5-1 and TRBJ2-3; no clear D gene. Germline V gives CDR1 SGHRS, CDR2 YFSETQ. V gave up 0 bases and J gave up 4 bases, with 9 bases separating them. CDR3 size: 14 residues.

This clone turned up a few times. The V and J genes are TRBV27 and TRBJ1-6; 9 positions match TRBD1. With 5 bases clipped from V and 6 bases from J, the junction kept 5 bases outside the gene matches. Germline V CDR1 and CDR2: MNHEY, SMNVEV (reference sequence). This CDR3 region has 15 residues. The CDR3 loop is CASSEPGQGNSPLHF. DNA of the CDR3: TGTGCCAGCAGTGAACCGGGACAGGGTAATTCACCCCTCCACTTT.